This TCR beta chain was captured in a study of T cell responses to AZD1222 COVID-19 vaccine. Study as a whole: Pooled samples include second doses given at about 4 or 12 weeks. Findings of the study overall: None of the repertoires were sampled until the peak T cell response had passed. Targeting of unmutated variant regions was reportedly seen in nearly half of spike-specific TCRs. There were vaccine-associated CD4 TCRs across spike, dominant at 160-218 and 743-854.

The data were produced by immunoSEQ multiplex PCR, yet TCRdb's version contains in-frame clones alone and is incomplete. The repertoire has 130,000 to 150,000 clones, roughly nine tenths of them found once; the top ten carry approximately 1.5%. To note about this clone: No antigen is known for it.

This CDR3 spans 15 amino acids. Germline CDR1 is SGHTS and CDR2 is YDEGEE. Trimming cost V 5 bases and J 6 bases; bases outside gene matches: 7. The specimen was peripheral blood, collected on day 0 of AZD1222 vaccination. The source of this sequence is an adult in good health. This rearrangement joins TRBV5-8 to TRBJ1-5; 11 bases map to TRBD1. CDR3 DNA sequence: TGTGCCAGCAGTCGGGGACAGGGGGAAACTCAGCCCCAGCATTTT. Translating gives CASSRGQGETQPQHF.